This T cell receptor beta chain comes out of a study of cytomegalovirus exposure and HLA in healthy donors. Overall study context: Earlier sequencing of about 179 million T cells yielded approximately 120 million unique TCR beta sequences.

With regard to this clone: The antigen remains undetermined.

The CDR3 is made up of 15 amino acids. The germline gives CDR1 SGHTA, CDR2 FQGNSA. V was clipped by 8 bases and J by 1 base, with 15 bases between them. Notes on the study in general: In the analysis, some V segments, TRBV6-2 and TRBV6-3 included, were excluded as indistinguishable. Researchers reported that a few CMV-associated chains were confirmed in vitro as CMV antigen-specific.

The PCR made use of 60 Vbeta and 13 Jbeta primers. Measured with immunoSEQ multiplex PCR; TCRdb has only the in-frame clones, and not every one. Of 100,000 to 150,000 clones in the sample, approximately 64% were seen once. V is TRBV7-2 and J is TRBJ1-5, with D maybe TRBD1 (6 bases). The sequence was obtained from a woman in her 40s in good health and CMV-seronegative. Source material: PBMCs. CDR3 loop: CASGWDTGSNQPQHF. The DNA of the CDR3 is TGTGCCAGCGGCTGGGACACAGGAAGCAATCAGCCCCAGCATTTT.